This T cell receptor beta chain is drawn from a study of blood T cell repertoires in COVID-19 (TCRdb year 2020). For the study in its entirety: Samples covering the acute and convalescent phases of COVID-19 were provided by collaborators in the United States, Italy and Spain. The prospective study material was composed of cDNA or gDNA derived from T cells, B-cell-depleted T cells, or PBMCs. The dataset comprised deeply sampled blood TCRbeta repertoires from subjects exposed to, actively infected with, or recovered from COVID-19. The repertoires were released in a freely available public database meant as a resource for research on the immune response to SARS-CoV-2. Samples came from the ongoing ImmuneRACE study (first 160 participants) plus 1,254 subjects from 6 global collaborators. Nearly every sample came with metadata listing a de-identified subject ID, COVID-19 status, age in years and sex. HLA class I and class II types, where available, came from metadata supplied by the sample provider rather than from assay-based typing. General findings and caveats noted by the study authors: The amount of clinical and demographic metadata varied by source and participant and was provided uncurated.

The cysteine opens and the phenylalanine closes a CDR3 of 14 amino acids. Only the CDR3 region is kept as DNA, spanning 42 bases read in frame from base 1. From the germline V gene (reference sequence), CDR1 is GTSNPN and CDR2 is SVGIG. V is shortened by 4 bases, J by 6 bases, and the region joining them spans 15 bases. Samples from volunteer blood donors who had recovered from COVID-19 were contributed by a second Seattle source. Each collaborating institution followed its own protocols to collect whole blood in K2EDTA tubes. Collaborator samples were shipped for TCRbeta analysis as frozen whole blood, isolated PBMCs, or DNA extracted from either sample type. TCRbeta CDR3 regions were amplified from genomic DNA using the immunoSEQ Assay, a bias-controlled multiplex PCR. The paper's data handling went like this. Nucleated cell counts per sample were estimated from amplification of reference gene primers within the assay. Sequence reads were collapsed and filtered to measure the absolute abundance of every unique TCRbeta CDR3 rearrangement. For each sample, productive Simpson clonality was calculated as the square root of Simpson's diversity index over productive rearrangements. TCRdb stores this immuneACCESS table with in-frame sequences only. Part of the clones is absent; in the studies checked, under half of the shortfall reflects unresolved V genes, and no reason is known for the rest. D and trimming come from the DNA, and the V and J calls and clone size come from that table. The sample table contains more than 250,000 clones; only one count was recorded for about 86% of them. Of the sample, 2.1% falls within the top ten clones.

Note on this clone: Its antigen is unknown. Base qualities are not recorded, but no much larger clone differs from it by a single base.

The source material was peripheral blood. The chain uses TRBV30 and TRBJ2-2, and the D gene may be TRBD1, 5 bases matching. This sequence originates from a woman in her twenties or thirties who had recovered from COVID-19. The bases are TGTGCCTGGATGACAGTGGTCGCCTCCGGGGAGCTGTTTTTT. Translated, it reads CAWMTVVASGELFF.